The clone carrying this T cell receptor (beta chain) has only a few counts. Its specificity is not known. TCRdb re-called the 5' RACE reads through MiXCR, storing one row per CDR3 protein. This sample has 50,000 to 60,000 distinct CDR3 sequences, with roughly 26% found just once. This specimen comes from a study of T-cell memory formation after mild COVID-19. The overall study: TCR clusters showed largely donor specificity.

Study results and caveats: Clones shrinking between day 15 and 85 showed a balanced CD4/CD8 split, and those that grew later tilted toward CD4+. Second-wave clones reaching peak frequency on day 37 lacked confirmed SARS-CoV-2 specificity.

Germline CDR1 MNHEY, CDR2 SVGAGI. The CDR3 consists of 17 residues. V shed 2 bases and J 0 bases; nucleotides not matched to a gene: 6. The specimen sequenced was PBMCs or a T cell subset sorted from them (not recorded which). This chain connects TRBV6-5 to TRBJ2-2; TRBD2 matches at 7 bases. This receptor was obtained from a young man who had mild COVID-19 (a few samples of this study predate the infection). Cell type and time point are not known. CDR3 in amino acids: CASSYPSAGANTGELFF. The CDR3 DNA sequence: TGTGCCAGCAGTTACCCCTCGGCGGGGGCGAACACCGGGGAGCTGTTTTTT.